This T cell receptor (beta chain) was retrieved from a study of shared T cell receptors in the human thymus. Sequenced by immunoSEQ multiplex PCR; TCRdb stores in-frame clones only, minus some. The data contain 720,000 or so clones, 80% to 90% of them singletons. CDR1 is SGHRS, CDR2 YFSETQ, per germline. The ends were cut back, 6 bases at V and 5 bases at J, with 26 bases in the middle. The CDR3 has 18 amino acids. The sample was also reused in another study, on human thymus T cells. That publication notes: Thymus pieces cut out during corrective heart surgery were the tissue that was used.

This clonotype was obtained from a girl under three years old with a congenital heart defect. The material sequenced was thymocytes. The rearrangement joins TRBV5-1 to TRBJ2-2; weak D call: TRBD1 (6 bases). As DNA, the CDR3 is TGCGCCAGCATAAAGGGACACCGGGATAGTACTGAGACCGGGGAGCTGTTTTTT. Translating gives CASIKGHRDSTETGELFF. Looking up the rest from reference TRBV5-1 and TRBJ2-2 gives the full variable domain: KAGVTQTPRYLIKTRGQQVTLSCSPISGHRSVSWYQQTPGQGLQFLFEYFSETQRNKGNFPGRFSGRQFSNSRSEMNVSTLELGDSALYLCASIKGHRDSTETGELFFGEGSRLTVL.